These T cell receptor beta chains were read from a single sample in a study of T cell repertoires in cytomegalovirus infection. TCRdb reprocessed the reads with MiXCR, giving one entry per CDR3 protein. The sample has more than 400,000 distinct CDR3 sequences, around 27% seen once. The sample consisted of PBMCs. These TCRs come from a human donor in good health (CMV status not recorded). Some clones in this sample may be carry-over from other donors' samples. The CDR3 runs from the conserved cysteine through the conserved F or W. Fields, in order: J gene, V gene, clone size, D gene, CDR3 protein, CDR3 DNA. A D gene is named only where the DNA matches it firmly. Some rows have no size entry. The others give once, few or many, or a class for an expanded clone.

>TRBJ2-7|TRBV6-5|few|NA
CASSLRDGGYEQYF
TGTGCCAGCAGTCTCCGGGACGGGGGCTACGAGCAGTACTTC
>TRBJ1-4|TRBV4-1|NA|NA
CASSQGWAGNEKLFF
TGCGCCAGCAGCCAAGGTTGGGCAGGGAATGAAAAACTGTTTTTT
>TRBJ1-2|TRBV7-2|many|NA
CASSLVDTLYGYTF
TGTGCCAGCAGCTTAGTGGACACGCTGTATGGCTACACCTTC
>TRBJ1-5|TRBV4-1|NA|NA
CASSQVAVPNQPQHF
TGCGCCAGCAGCCAAGTTGCAGTGCCCAATCAGCCCCAGCATTTT
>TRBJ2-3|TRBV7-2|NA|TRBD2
CASSLISGRADTQYF
TGTGCCAGCAGCCTTATTAGCGGGAGGGCAGATACGCAGTATTTT
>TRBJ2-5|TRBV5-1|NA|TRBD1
CASSRNTGGWETQYF
TGCGCCAGCAGCCGTAACACAGGGGGCTGGGAGACCCAGTACTTC
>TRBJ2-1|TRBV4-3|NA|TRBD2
CASSQAGTSGSYNEQFF
TGCGCCAGCAGCCAAGCTGGGACTAGCGGGAGCTACAATGAGCAGTTCTTC
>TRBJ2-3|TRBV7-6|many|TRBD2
CASSSGLAGGSTDTQYF
TGTGCCAGCAGCAGCGGACTAGCGGGAGGGAGCACAGATACGCAGTATTTT
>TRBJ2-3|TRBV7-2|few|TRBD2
CASSNRLAGGDTQYF
TGTGCCAGCAGCAATAGACTAGCGGGAGGGGATACGCAGTATTTT
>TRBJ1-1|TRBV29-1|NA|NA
CSARSGPNTEAFF
TGCAGCGCTAGGTCAGGACCAAACACTGAAGCTTTCTTT
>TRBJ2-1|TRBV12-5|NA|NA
CASGLFLRRINEQFF
TGTGCTAGTGGTTTATTTCTGCGGAGGATCAATGAGCAGTTCTTC
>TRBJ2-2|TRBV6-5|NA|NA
CASWRTNTGELFF
TGTGCCAGCTGGAGGACGAACACCGGGGAGCTGTTTTTT
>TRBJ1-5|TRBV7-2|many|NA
CASSLDREQPQHF
TGTGCCAGCAGCTTAGATAGGGAGCAGCCCCAGCATTTT
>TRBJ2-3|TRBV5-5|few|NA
CASSSRQGLGPDTQYF
TGTGCCAGCAGCTCGAGACAGGGACTGGGGCCGGATACGCAGTATTTT
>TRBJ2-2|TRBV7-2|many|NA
CASSWLANTGELFF
TGTGCCAGCAGCTGGCTAGCGAACACCGGGGAGCTGTTTTTT